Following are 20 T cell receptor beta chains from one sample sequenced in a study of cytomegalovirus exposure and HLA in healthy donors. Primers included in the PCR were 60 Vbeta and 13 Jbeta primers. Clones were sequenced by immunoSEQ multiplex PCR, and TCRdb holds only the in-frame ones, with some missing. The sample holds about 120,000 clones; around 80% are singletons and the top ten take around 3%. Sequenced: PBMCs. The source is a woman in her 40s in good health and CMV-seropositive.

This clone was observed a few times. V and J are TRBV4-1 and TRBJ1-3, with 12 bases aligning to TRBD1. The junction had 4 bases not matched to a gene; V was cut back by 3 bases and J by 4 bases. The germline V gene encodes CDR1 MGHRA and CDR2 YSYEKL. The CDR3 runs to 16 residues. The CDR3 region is CASSQGQGAGGNTIYF. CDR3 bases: TGCGCCAGCAGCCAGGGACAGGGGGCAGGAGGAAACACCATATATTTT.

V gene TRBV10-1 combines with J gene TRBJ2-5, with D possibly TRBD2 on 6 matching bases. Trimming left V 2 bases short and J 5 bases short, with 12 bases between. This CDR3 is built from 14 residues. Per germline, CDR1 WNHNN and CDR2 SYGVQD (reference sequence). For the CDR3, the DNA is TGCGCCAGCAGTGAGAGCCCTAGCGCGGAGACCCAGTACTTC. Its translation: CASSESPSAETQYF.

CDR3 coding DNA: TGTGCCAGCAGCTTGGATCCAGGTACTGGTGGGGGCTACACCTTC. Protein: CASSLDPGTGGGYTF. The V call is TRBV5-4, the J call TRBJ1-2; D gene uncertain. The V gene's germline CDR1 is SGHNT and CDR2 YYREEE (reference sequence). This CDR3 is built from 15 residues. Trimming shortened V by 0 bases and J by 8 bases, and 17 bases separated the two germline ends.

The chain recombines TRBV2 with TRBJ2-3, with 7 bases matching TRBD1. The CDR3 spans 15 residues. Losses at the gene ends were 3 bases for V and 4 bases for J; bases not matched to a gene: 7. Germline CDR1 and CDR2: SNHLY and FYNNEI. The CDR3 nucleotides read TGTGCCAGCAGTGAGGGACAGAATGAGGCAGATACGCAGTATTTT. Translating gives CASSEGQNEADTQYF.

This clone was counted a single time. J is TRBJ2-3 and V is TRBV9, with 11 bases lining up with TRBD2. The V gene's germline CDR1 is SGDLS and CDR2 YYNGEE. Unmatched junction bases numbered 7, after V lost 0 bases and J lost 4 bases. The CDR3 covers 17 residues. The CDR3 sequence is CASSVEGLAGGSDTQYF. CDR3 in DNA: TGTGCCAGCAGCGTAGAGGGGCTAGCGGGGGGATCAGATACGCAGTATTTT.

This CDR3 is CASSPRTGAYEQYF. The CDR3 coding sequence is TGCGCCAGCAGCCCTAGGACAGGGGCCTACGAGCAGTACTTC. The chain is built from TRBV5-1 and TRBJ2-7; 9 nucleotides align to TRBD1. Germline V gene data show CDR1 as SGHRS and CDR2 as YFSETQ. The CDR3 is made up of 14 amino acids. The J segment lost 2 bases and the V segment lost 4 bases, leaving 4 bases of the junction unmatched.

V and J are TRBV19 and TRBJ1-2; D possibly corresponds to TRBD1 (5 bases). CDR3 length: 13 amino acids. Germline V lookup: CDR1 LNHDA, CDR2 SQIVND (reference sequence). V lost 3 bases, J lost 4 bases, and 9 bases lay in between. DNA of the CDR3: TGTGCCAGTAGTATGGCGGGGACCTATGGCTACACCTTC. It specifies CASSMAGTYGYTF.

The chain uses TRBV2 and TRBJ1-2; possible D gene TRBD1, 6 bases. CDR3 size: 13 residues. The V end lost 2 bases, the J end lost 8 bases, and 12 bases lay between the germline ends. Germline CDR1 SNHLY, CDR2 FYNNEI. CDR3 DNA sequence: TGTGCCAGCAGTGAATCGACAGGACGGGGCTACACCTTC. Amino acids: CASSESTGRGYTF.

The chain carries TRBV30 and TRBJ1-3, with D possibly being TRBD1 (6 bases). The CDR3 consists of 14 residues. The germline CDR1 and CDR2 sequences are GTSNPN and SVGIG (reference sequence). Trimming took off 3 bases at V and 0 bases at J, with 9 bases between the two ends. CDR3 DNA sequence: TGTGCCTGGAGCCCAGGGGCCTCTGGAAACACCATATATTTT. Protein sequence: CAWSPGASGNTIYF.

The CDR3 here is CSVGPGSTDTQYF. CDR3 bases: TGCAGCGTTGGGCCAGGGTCCACAGATACGCAGTATTTT. The chain couples TRBV29-1 to TRBJ2-3; D perhaps matches TRBD1 (5 bases). The CDR3 runs 13 residues. V lost 4 bases to trimming and J lost 2 bases, with 10 bases between them. Germline V gene lookup returns CDR1 SQVTM and CDR2 ANQGSEA.

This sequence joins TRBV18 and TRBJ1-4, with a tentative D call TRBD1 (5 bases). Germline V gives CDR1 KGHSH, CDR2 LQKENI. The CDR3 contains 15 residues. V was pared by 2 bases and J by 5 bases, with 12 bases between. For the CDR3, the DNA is TGTGCCAGCTCACCAGTAACAGGTGAAAATGAAAAACTGTTTTTT. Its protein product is CASSPVTGENEKLFF.

This CDR3 reads CASSPGLGGNYGYTF. The CDR3 region has the DNA TGTGCCAGCAGCCCGGGTTTAGGTGGTAACTATGGCTACACCTTC. The chain recombines TRBV7-3 with TRBJ1-2; D is unresolved. The germline V gene encodes CDR1 SGHTA and CDR2 FQGTGA. Trimming took off 5 bases at V and 1 base at J, with 14 bases between the two ends. There are 15 residues in the CDR3.

Here the CDR3 reads CASSLSGRDTSYEQYF. Here the CDR3 DNA reads TGTGCCAGCAGTTTATCCGGCAGGGATACTTCCTACGAGCAGTACTTC. The chain employs TRBV27 and TRBJ2-7; the D gene is possibly TRBD1 (5 bases). Germline V lookup: CDR1 MNHEY, CDR2 SMNVEV (reference sequence). Between the trimmed V and J ends, which lost 0 bases and 1 base, there was a span of 13 bases. CDR3 length: 16 residues.

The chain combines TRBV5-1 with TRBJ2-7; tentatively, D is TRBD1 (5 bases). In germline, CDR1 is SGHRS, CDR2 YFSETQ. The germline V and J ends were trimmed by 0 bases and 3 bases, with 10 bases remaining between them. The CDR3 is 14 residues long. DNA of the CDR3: TGCGCCAGCAGCTTGGCCGCAGGGCGCTACGAGCAGTACTTC. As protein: CASSLAAGRYEQYF.

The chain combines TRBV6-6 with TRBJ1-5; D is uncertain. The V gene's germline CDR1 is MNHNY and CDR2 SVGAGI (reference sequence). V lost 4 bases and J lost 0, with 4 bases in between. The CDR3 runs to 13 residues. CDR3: CASSFLSNQPQHF. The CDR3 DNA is TGTGCCAGCAGTTTTCTTAGCAATCAGCCCCAGCATTTT.

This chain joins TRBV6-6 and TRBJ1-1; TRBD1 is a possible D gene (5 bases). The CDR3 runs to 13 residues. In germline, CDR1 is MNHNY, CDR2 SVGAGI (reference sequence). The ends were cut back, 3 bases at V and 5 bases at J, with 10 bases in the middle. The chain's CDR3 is CASSYQGGTEAFF. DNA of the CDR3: TGTGCCAGCAGTTATCAGGGAGGAACTGAAGCTTTCTTT.

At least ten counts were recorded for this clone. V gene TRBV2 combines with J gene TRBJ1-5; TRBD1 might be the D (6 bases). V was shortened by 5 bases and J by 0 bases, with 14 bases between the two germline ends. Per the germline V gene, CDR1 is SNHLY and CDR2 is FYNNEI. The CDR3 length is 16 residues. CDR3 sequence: CASSLQGGRSNQPQHF. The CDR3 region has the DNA TGTGCCAGCAGTTTACAGGGTGGACGTAGCAATCAGCCCCAGCATTTT.

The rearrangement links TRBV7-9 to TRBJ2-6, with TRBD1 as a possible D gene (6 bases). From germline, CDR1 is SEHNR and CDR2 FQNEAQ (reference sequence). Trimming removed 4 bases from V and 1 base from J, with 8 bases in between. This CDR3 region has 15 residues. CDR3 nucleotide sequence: TGTGCCAGCAGCTGGCAGGGGTCTGGGGCCAACGTCCTGACTTTC. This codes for CASSWQGSGANVLTF. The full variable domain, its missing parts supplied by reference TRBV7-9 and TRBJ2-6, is DTGVSQNPRHKITKRGQNVTFRCDPISEHNRLYWYRQTLGQGPEFLTYFQNEAQLEKSRLLSDRFSAERPKGSFSTLEIQRTEQGDSAMYLCASSWQGSGANVLTFGAGSRLTVL.

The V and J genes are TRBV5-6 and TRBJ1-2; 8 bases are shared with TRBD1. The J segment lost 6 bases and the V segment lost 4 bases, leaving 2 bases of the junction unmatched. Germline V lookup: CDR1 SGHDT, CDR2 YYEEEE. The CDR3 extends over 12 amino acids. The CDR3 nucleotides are TGTGCCAGCAGCGTACAGGGGGATGGCTACACCTTC. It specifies CASSVQGDGYTF.

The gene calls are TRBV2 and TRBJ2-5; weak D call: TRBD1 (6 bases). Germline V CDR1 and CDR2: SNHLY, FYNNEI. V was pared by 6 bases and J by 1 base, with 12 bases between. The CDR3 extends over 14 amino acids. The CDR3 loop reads CASRGQISQETQYF. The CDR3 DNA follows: TGTGCCAGCAGGGGACAAATCTCCCAAGAGACCCAGTACTTC.